Shown below are 22 T cell receptor beta chains from a single sample sequenced in a study of T-cell memory formation after mild COVID-19. One entry per CDR3 protein, called by TCRdb with MiXCR from the 5' RACE reads. This sample yields 30,000 to 50,000 distinct CDR3 sequences, of which less than 8% are seen a single time; 0.81% belongs to the top ten. Sequenced sample: PBMCs or a T cell subset sorted from them (not recorded which). The receptor set was obtained from an adult who had mild COVID-19 (a few samples of this study predate the infection). Cell type and time point are not known.

This clonotype has at least ten counts. This chain links TRBV5-1 with TRBJ2-4, with 7 nucleotides matching TRBD1. V lost 4 bases and J lost 0; bases outside the gene matches: 10. This CDR3 contains 17 residues. Per germline, CDR1 SGHRS and CDR2 YFSETQ. The CDR3 reads CASSPSRDSAAKNIQYF. The CDR3 bases are TGCGCCAGCAGCCCCTCCCGGGACAGCGCAGCCAAAAACATTCAGTACTTC.

This clonotype was seen repeatedly, ten times or more. The V gene is TRBV11-2, the J gene TRBJ2-3, with TRBD2 identical over 10 bases. The CDR3 spans 18 residues. After removal of 5 bases from V and 1 base from J, the junction contained 12 bases not matched to a gene. Germline values: CDR1 SGHAT, CDR2 FQNNGV. The CDR3 spells CASSQLAGRAYRTDTQYF. CDR3 nucleotide sequence: TGTGCCAGCAGCCAACTAGCGGGACGGGCCTATCGCACAGATACGCAGTATTTT.

This clonotype showed up many times. This chain joins TRBV12-3 or TRBV12-4 and TRBJ1-3; D possibly corresponds to TRBD1 (5 bases). Trimming took off 9 bases at V and 0 bases at J, with 9 bases between the two ends. The CDR3 length is 13 residues. CDR3 residues: CASDRDSGNTIYF. The DNA for the CDR3 is TGTGCCAGTGACAGAGACTCTGGAAACACCATATATTTT.

This clonotype was recorded at least ten times. The CDR3 sequence: CAISESAYEQYF. The CDR3 nucleotides read TGTGCCATCAGTGAGTCCGCCTACGAGCAGTACTTC. The genes are TRBV10-3 and TRBJ2-7; no definite D call. The CDR3 runs to 12 residues. Per the germline V gene, CDR1 is ENHRY and CDR2 is SYGVKD. Trimming shortened V by 0 bases and J by 2 bases, and 2 bases separated the two germline ends.

This clonotype was counted a few times. This chain joins TRBV20-1 and TRBJ1-5; D gene unclear. Germline V gene sequence: CDR1 DFQATT, CDR2 SNEGSKA (reference sequence). This CDR3 contains 15 residues. Trimming took off 4 bases at V and 3 bases at J, with 16 bases between the two ends. CDR3 amino acids: CSATREATVNQPQHF. CDR3 bases: TGCAGTGCTACCCGGGAGGCGACTGTCAATCAGCCCCAGCATTTT.

This clonotype was detected many times. The gene calls are TRBV9 and TRBJ1-1, with 7 bases aligning to TRBD1. The CDR3 has 15 residues. Trimming took 0 bases from V and 1 from J; bases not matched to a gene: 3. From germline, CDR1 is SGDLS and CDR2 YYNGEE. The chain's CDR3 is CASSVVNRGNTEAFF. CDR3 sequence (DNA): TGTGCCAGCAGCGTAGTTAACAGGGGGAACACTGAAGCTTTCTTT.

This chain joins TRBV7-3 and TRBJ2-5; D may be TRBD1 or TRBD2 (5 bases each). The germline CDR1 and CDR2 sequences are SGHTA and FQGTGA. The CDR3 length is 15 residues. Trimming took 5 bases from V and 2 from J, leaving 15 bases between them. The CDR3 here is CASSLGTMRQETQYF. CDR3 nucleotide sequence: TGTGCCAGCAGCCTCGGGACCATGAGGCAAGAGACCCAGTACTTC.

In this sample, this clonotype turned up a few times. The chain combines TRBV10-3 with TRBJ1-4; TRBD1 is a possible D gene (5 bases). Trimming left V 6 bases short and J 5 bases short, with 13 bases between. Germline-derived CDR1 and CDR2 are ENHRY and SYGVKD. CDR3 length: 14 amino acids. DNA for the CDR3: TGTGCCATCAGAGCCGGGGCTACGAATGAAAAACTGTTTTTT. This gives the protein CAIRAGATNEKLFF.

This clonotype was detected a few times. The chain uses TRBV9 and TRBJ1-2; TRBD1 is a possible D gene (5 bases). V was shortened by 2 bases and J by 4 bases, with 12 bases between the two germline ends. The CDR3 has 14 residues. The germline gives CDR1 SGDLS, CDR2 YYNGEE. Here the CDR3 DNA reads TGTGCCAGCAGCGTTCAAGAGGGGTTCTATGGCTACACCTTC. It codes for CASSVQEGFYGYTF.

The genes are TRBV2 and TRBJ1-1, with a tentative D call TRBD1 (6 bases). Trimming stripped 8 bases from V and 0 bases from J, with 13 bases between. CDR3 length: 14 residues. Germline lookup yields CDR1 SNHLY and CDR2 FYNNEI. In nucleotides, the CDR3 is TGTGCCAGCTCCCGAAGGGGGATGAACACTGAAGCTTTCTTT. Amino acids: CASSRRGMNTEAFF.

This clonotype has ten or more counts. This rearrangement joins TRBV7-6 to TRBJ2-3; D is unresolved. The CDR3 is 14 residues long. The V end was cut by 1 base, the J end by 3 bases, with 8 bases between. CDR1 is SGHVS and CDR2 is FNYEAQ in the germline V gene. CDR3 amino acids: CASSLVKVTDTQYF. The CDR3, as DNA: TGTGCCAGCAGCTTAGTCAAGGTGACAGATACGCAGTATTTT.

A few counts support this clonotype. The gene calls are TRBV6-2 or TRBV6-3 and TRBJ2-1; TRBD2 matches at 8 bases. The CDR3 runs to 12 residues. V was clipped by 7 bases and J by 10 bases; unmatched bases: 6. The V gene's germline CDR1 is MNHEY and CDR2 SVGEGT. CDR3 DNA: TGTGCCAGCACCCCAATAGCGGGAGAGCAGTTCTTC. It specifies CASTPIAGEQFF.

Only a few counts were recorded for this clonotype. CDR3 sequence: CASSKEFIIGYTF. The DNA of the CDR3 is TGTGCCAGCAGCAAGGAGTTTATAATTGGCTACACCTTC. The V and J genes are TRBV12-3 or TRBV12-4 and TRBJ1-2; unclear D gene. This CDR3 has 13 amino acids. With 6 bases removed from V and 7 bases from J, the gap between germline ends came to 15 bases.

This clonotype was counted between two and nine times. The chain employs TRBV25-1 and TRBJ1-2, with D hard to call. CDR3 length equals 11 residues. Looked up from germline, CDR1 is MGHDK and CDR2 is SYGVNS. V lost 3 bases and J 8 bases, leaving 7 bases between the germline ends. The CDR3 sequence: CASSDIVGYTF. CDR3 in DNA: TGTGCCAGCAGTGATATAGTGGGCTACACCTTC.

This clonotype was seen a few times. The chain recombines TRBV10-3 with TRBJ1-4; D possibly corresponds to TRBD1 (5 bases). Germline CDR1 ENHRY, CDR2 SYGVKD. The CDR3 consists of 15 residues. The germline V and J ends were trimmed by 0 bases and 4 bases, with 9 bases remaining between them. This CDR3 is CAISESTTVNEKLFF. The DNA for the CDR3 is TGTGCCATCAGTGAGTCGACGACAGTTAATGAAAAACTGTTTTTT.

The V and J genes are TRBV10-2 and TRBJ1-6, with D maybe TRBD1 (5 bases). The CDR3 covers 15 residues. V lost 2 bases and J lost 6, with 11 bases in between. Germline assignment: CDR1 WSHSY and CDR2 SAAADI. CDR3 bases: TGCGCCAGCAGTGAGCCTCCGGGGCTTAATTCACCCCTCCACTTT. As protein: CASSEPPGLNSPLHF.

This clonotype has a handful of counts. CDR3 nucleotide sequence: TGTGCCACGCGCCGCCGGTGGGCGGGGTCCTACAATGAGCAGTTCTTC. Its translation is CATRRRWAGSYNEQFF. This chain joins TRBV6-5 and TRBJ2-1, with D maybe TRBD2 (6 bases). CDR3 length: 16 amino acids. Between the trimmed V and J ends, which lost 10 bases and 1 base, there was a span of 20 bases. Germline V CDR1 and CDR2: MNHEY, SVGAGI.

This clonotype was seen more than once but under ten times. This sequence joins TRBV5-1 and TRBJ2-2; D not certain. V was shortened by 0 bases and J by 3 bases, with 9 bases between the two germline ends. CDR1 and CDR2 (germline): SGHRS, YFSETQ. This CDR3 has 15 residues. The CDR3 sequence: CASSLVPRYTGELFF. CDR3 bases: TGCGCCAGCAGCTTGGTTCCGCGTTACACCGGGGAGCTGTTTTTT. Supplemented by reference TRBV5-1 and TRBJ2-2, the full variable domain reads KAGVTQTPRYLIKTRGQQVTLSCSPISGHRSVSWYQQTPGQGLQFLFEYFSETQRNKGNFPGRFSGRQFSNSRSEMNVSTLELGDSALYLCASSLVPRYTGELFFGEGSRLTVL.

The V gene is TRBV5-6, the J gene TRBJ1-1; TRBD1 might be the D (5 bases). The germline gives CDR1 SGHDT, CDR2 YYEEEE. Trimming pared 0 bases from V and 3 bases from J, leaving 15 bases between. This CDR3 has 16 residues. The CDR3 sequence is CASSLAGWDQDTEAFF. The CDR3 bases are TGTGCCAGCAGCTTGGCCGGCTGGGACCAGGACACTGAAGCTTTCTTT.

CDR3 amino acids: CASSPIRGNTIYF. The CDR3 DNA reads as TGTGCCAGCAGTCCAATTCGGGGAAACACCATATATTTT. The chain recombines TRBV2 with TRBJ1-3; no firm D call. V was cut by 5 bases and J by 4 bases, with 9 bases left in between. The CDR3 is 13 residues long. CDR1 and CDR2 (germline): SNHLY, FYNNEI.

The table lists this clonotype with many counts. The V and J genes are TRBV2 and TRBJ2-5; no firm D call. V was shortened by 4 bases and J by 5 bases, with 8 bases between the two germline ends. This CDR3 is built from 12 residues. Germline V gene sequence: CDR1 SNHLY, CDR2 FYNNEI. The CDR3 DNA sequence: TGTGCCAGCAGTGTTGACTTGGAGACCCAGTACTTC. Its protein is CASSVDLETQYF.

This clonotype came up a few times. The V gene is TRBV4-2, the J gene TRBJ2-3; 8 bases align to TRBD2. The V gene's germline CDR1 is LGHNA and CDR2 YNFKEQ. V lost 0 bases and J lost 3; bases outside the gene matches: 5. This CDR3 has 16 residues. The CDR3 sequence is CASSQDFRGGTDTQYF. CDR3 DNA sequence: TGTGCCAGCAGCCAAGATTTCCGGGGGGGTACAGATACGCAGTATTTT.